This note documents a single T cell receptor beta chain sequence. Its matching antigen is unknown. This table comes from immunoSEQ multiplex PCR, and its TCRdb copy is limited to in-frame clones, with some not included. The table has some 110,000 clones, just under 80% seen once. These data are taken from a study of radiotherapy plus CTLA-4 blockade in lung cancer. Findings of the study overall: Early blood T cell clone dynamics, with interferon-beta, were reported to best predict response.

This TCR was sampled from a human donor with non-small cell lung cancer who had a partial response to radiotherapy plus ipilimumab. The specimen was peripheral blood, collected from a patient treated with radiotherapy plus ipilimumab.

The CDR3, as DNA: TGTGCCAGCAGCTTATCCCCTACGGGGGGCATTTTCCAAGAGACCCAGTACTTC. Its translation is CASSLSPTGGIFQETQYF. This sequence joins TRBV11-3 and TRBJ2-5, with D possibly being TRBD2 (7 bases). Germline loops: CDR1 SGHNT, CDR2 YENEEA. This CDR3 is built from 18 residues. V dropped 2 bases and J dropped 1 base, with 20 bases sitting between them. Looking up the rest from reference TRBV11-3 and TRBJ2-5 gives the full variable domain: EAGVVQSPRYKIIEKKQPVAFWCNPISGHNTLYWYLQNLGQGPELLIRYENEEAVDDSQLPKDRFSAERLKGVDSTLKIQPAELGDSAVYLCASSLSPTGGIFQETQYFGPGTRLLVL.